This T cell receptor beta chain was identified during a study of a mutant IDH1 vaccine in newly diagnosed glioma. At the level of the study: Treated patients were approximately 60% male, roughly 40% female, mean age around 40 years. Patients arrived already treated with radiotherapy, temozolomide, or both, most having had both. Regarding the study as a whole: Apparently, pseudoprogression bore no relation to changes among the top peripheral T cell clonotypes.

With regard to this clone: No antigen is known for it.

The germline CDR1 and CDR2 sequences are KGHSH and LQKENI. This CDR3 is 15 amino acids long. V was pared by 6 bases and J by 0 bases, with 12 bases between. Indicated time point: baseline, week 1 (first vaccination visit). Treatment of the sample: pre-vaccination baseline after standard-of-care therapy. Method: immunoSEQ multiplex PCR; TCRdb's copy keeps in-frame clones and lacks some. This table holds about 46,000 clones, 65% to 80% found once. The V and J genes are TRBV18 and TRBJ2-4; TRBD1 might be the D (6 bases). The sequence derives from a woman aged 40 to 49 with glioma. Sample: PBMCs, taken from a glioma patient treated with radiotherapy, temozolomide or both. The CDR3 coding sequence is TGTGCCAGCTCCCCTGGACAGCTAGCCAAAAACATTCAGTACTTC. Its translation is CASSPGQLAKNIQYF.